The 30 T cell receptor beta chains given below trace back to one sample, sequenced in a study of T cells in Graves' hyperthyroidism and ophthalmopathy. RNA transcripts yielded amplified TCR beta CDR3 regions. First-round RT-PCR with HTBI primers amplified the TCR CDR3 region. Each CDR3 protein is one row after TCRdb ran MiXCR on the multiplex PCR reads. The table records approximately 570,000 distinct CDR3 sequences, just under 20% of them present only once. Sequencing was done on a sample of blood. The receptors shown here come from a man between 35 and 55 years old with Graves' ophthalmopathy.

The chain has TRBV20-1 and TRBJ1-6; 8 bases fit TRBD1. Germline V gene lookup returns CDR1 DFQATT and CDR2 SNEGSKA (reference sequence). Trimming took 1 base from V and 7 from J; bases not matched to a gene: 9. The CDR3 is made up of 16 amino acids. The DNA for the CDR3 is TGCAGTGCTAGAGCTTGGGGGACAGGCGGGAATTCACCCCTCCACTTT. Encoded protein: CSARAWGTGGNSPLHF.

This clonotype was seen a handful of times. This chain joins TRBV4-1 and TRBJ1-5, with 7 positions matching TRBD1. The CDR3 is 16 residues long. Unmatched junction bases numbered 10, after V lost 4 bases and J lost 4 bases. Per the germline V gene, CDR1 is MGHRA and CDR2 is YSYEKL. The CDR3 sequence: CASSLRQGPQNQPQHF. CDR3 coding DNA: TGCGCCAGCAGCCTTCGACAGGGCCCGCAAAATCAGCCCCAGCATTTT.

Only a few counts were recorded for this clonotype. The CDR3 loop is CSARDTGSSGNTIYF. The CDR3 region has the DNA TGCAGTGCTAGAGATACAGGGAGCTCTGGAAACACCATATATTTT. The rearrangement links TRBV20-1 to TRBJ1-3; perhaps TRBD1 as D (6 bases). From germline, CDR1 is DFQATT and CDR2 SNEGSKA (reference sequence). V was pared by 0 bases and J by 0 bases, with 9 bases between. The CDR3 totals 15 residues.

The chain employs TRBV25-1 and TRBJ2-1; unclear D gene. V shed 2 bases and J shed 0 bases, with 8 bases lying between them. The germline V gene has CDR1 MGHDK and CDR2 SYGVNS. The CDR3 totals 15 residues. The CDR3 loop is CASSERISSYNEQFF. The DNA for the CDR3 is TGTGCCAGCAGTGAAAGGATAAGCTCCTACAATGAGCAGTTCTTC.

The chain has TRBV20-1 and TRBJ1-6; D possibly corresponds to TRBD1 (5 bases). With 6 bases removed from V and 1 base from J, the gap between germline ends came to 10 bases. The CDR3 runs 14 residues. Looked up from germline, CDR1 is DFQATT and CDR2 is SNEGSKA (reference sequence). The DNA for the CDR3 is TGCAGTGCCTCCTCAGGGTCCTATAATTCACCCCTCCACTTT. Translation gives CSASSGSYNSPLHF.

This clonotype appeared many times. In DNA form, the CDR3 reads TGTGCCAGCAGCTATCCTTACAATGAGCAGTTCTTC. Translating it yields CASSYPYNEQFF. The chain couples TRBV7-2 to TRBJ2-1; no clear D gene. CDR1 SGHTA and CDR2 FQGNSA come from the germline V gene. Trimming removed 4 bases at V and 4 bases at J, with 5 bases between. CDR3 length: 12 amino acids.

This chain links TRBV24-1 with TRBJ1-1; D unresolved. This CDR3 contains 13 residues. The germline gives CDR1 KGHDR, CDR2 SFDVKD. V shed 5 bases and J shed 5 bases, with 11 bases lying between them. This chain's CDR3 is CATSVEGETEAFF. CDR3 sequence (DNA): TGTGCCACCAGTGTCGAGGGAGAGACTGAAGCTTTCTTT.

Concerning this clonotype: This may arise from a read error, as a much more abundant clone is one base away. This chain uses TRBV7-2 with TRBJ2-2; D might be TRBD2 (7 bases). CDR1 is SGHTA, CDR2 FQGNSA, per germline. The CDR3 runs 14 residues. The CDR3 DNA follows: TGTGTCAGCAGCCCTAGGGGGGGGGCCGGGGAGCTGTTTTTT. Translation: CVSSPRGGAGELFF.

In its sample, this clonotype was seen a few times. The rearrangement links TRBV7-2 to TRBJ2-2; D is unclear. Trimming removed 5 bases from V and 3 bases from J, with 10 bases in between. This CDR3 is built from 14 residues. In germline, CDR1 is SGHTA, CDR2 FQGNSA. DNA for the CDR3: TGTGCCAGCAGCCGTTTGGGCGACACCGGGGAGCTGTTTTTT. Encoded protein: CASSRLGDTGELFF.

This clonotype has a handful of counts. The CDR3 loop reads CAWSEGSGSHGELFF. CDR3 in DNA: TGTGCCTGGAGTGAGGGTAGCGGGAGTCACGGGGAGCTGTTTTTT. V gene TRBV30 combines with J gene TRBJ2-2; 9 nucleotides match TRBD2. This CDR3 has 15 amino acids. The germline V gene has CDR1 GTSNPN and CDR2 SVGIG (reference sequence). The V gene end was trimmed by 1 base and the J gene end by 7 bases; junction bases not matched to a gene: 7.

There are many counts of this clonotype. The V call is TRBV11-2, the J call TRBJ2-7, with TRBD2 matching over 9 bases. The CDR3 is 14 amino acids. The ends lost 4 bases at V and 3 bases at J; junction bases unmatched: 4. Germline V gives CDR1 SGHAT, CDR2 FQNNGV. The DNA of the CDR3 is TGTGCCAGCAGCTACTCTAGCGGGGACTACGAGCAGTACTTC. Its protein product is CASSYSSGDYEQYF. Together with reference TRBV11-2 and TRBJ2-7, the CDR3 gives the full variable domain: EAGVAQSPRYKIIEKRQSVAFWCNPISGHATLYWYQQILGQGPKLLIQFQNNGVVDDSQLPKDRFSAERLKGVDSTLKIQPAKLEDSAVYLCASSYSSGDYEQYFGPGTRLTVT.

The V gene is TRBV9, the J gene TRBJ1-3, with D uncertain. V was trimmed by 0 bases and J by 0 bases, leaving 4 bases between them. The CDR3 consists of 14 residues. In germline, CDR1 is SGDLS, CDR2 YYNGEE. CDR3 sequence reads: CASSVAVSGNTIYF. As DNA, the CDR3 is TGTGCCAGCAGCGTAGCGGTCTCTGGAAACACCATATATTTT.

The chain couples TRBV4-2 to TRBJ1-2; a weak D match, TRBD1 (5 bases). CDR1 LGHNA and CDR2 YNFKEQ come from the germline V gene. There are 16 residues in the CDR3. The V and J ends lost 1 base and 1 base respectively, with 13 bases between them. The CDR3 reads CASSQGLGPNNYGYTF. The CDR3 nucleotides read TGTGCCAGCAGCCAAGGCCTGGGACCAAATAACTATGGCTACACCTTC.

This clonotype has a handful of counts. The CDR3 loop is CAWSSRRDGEQYF. CDR3 DNA: TGTGCCTGGAGCTCCCGTAGGGACGGAGAGCAGTACTTC. The chain is built from TRBV30 and TRBJ2-7, with D perhaps being TRBD1 or TRBD2 (5 bases each). The V end lost 3 bases, the J end lost 7 bases, and 16 bases lay between the germline ends. Germline CDR1 GTSNPN, CDR2 SVGIG (reference sequence). This CDR3 contains 13 residues.

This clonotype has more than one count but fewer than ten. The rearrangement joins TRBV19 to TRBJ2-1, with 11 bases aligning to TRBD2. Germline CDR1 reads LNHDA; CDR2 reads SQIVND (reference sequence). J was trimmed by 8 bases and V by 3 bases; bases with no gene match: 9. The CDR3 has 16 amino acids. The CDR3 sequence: CASSILSGGARHEQFF. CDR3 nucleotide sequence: TGTGCCAGTAGTATTCTTAGCGGGGGGGCAAGGCATGAGCAGTTCTTC.

CDR3 sequence (DNA): TGTGCCAGCAGCTTTCCGGGGGCCCCGAACAAGGAGACCCAGTACTTC. This encodes CASSFPGAPNKETQYF. The V gene is TRBV5-6, the J gene TRBJ2-5; either TRBD1 or TRBD2 may fit D (6 bases each). CDR1 and CDR2 from the germline V gene are SGHDT and YYEEEE. V gave up 2 bases and J gave up 5 bases, with 19 bases separating them. The CDR3 covers 16 residues.

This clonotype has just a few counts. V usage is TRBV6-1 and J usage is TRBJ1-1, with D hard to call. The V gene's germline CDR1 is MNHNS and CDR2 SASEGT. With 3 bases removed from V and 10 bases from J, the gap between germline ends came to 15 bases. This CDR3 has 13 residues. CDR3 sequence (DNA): TGTGCCAGCAGTGATGGCAATTCATATTTAGCTTTCTTT. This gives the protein CASSDGNSYLAFF.

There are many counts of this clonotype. CDR3 region: CASSSDRVGGELFF. The CDR3 DNA reads as TGTGCCAGCAGCTCGGACAGGGTGGGCGGGGAGCTGTTTTTT. V gene TRBV11-2 combines with J gene TRBJ2-2, with 8 nucleotides matching TRBD1. Germline-derived CDR1 and CDR2 are SGHAT and FQNNGV. This CDR3 spans 14 amino acids. The V gene end was trimmed by 4 bases and the J gene end by 7 bases; junction bases not matched to a gene: 5.

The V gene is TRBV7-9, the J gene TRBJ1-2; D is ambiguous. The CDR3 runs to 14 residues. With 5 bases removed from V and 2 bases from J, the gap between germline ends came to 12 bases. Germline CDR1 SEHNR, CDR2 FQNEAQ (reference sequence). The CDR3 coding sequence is TGTGCCAGCAGCCTTGAGACACTAAACTATGGCTACACCTTC. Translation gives CASSLETLNYGYTF.

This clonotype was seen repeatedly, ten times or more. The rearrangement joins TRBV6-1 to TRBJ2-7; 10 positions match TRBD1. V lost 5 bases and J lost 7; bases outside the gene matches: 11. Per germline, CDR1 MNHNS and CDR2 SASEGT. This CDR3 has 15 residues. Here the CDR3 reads CASSYPGQGPTEQYF. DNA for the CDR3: TGTGCCAGCAGTTATCCGGGACAGGGGCCTACAGAGCAGTACTTC.

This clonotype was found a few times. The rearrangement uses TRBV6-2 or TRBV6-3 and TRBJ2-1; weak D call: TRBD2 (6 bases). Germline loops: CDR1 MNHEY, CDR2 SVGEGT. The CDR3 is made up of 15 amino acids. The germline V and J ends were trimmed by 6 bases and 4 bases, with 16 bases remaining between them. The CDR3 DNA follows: TGTGCCAGCAGACCTACGGGAGAGATTTACAATGAGCAGTTCTTC. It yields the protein CASRPTGEIYNEQFF.

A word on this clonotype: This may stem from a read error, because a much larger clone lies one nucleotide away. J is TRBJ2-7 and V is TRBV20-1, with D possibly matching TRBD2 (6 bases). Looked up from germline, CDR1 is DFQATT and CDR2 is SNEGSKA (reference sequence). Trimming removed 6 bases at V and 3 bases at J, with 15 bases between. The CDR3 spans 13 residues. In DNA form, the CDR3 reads TGCAGTGCCCAAGTGGCGGGGTTCTACGAGCAGTACTTC. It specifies CSAQVAGFYEQYF.

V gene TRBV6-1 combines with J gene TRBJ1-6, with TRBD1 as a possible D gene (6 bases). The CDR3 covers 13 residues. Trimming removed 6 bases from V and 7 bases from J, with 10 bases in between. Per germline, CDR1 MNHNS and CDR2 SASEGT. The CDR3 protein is CASRWDTNSPLHF. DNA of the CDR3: TGTGCCAGCAGGTGGGACACAAATTCACCCCTCCACTTT.

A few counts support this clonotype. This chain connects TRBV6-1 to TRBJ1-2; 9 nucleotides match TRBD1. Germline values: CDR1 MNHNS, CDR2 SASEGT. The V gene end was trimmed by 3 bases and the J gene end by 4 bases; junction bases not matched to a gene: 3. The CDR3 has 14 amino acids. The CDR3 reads CASSEGQGFYGYTF. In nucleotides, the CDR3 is TGTGCCAGCAGTGAGGGACAGGGATTCTATGGCTACACCTTC.

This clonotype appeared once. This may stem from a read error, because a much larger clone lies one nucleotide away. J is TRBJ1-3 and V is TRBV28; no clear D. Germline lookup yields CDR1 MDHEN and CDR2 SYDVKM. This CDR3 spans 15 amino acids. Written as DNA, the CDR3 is TGTGCCAGCAGTTTGGACGGCAGCTCTGGAAACACCACATATTTT. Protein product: CASSLDGSSGNTTYF. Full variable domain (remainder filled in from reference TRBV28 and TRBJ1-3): DVKVTQSSRYLVKRTGEKVFLECVQDMDHENMFWYRQDPGLGLRLIYFSYDVKMKEKGDIPEGYSVSREKKERFSLILESASTNQTSMYLCASSLDGSSGNTTYFGEGSWLTVV.

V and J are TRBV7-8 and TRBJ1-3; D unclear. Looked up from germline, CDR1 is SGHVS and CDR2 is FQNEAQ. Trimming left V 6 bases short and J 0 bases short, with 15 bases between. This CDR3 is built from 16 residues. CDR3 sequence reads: CASSRWTTFSGNTIYF. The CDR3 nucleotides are TGTGCCAGCAGTCGATGGACCACCTTCTCTGGAAACACCATATATTTT.

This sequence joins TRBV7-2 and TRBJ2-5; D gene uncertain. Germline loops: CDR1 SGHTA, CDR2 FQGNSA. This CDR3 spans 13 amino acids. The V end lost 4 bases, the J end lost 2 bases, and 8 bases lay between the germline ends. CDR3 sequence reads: CASSSPPQETQYF. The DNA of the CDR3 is TGTGCCAGCAGCTCCCCACCGCAAGAGACCCAGTACTTC.

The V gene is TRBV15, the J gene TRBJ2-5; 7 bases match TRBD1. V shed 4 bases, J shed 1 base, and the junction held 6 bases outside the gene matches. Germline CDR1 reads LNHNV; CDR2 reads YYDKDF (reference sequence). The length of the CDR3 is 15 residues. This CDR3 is CATSTRQGRQETQYF. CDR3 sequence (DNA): TGTGCCACCAGCACGAGACAGGGCCGCCAAGAGACCCAGTACTTC.

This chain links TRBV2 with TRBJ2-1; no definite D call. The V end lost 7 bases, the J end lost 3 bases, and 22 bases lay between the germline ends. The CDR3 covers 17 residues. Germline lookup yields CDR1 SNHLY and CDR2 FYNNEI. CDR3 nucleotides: TGTGCCAGCACCAAATACGGAACCCCTGGCTTCTACAATGAGCAGTTCTTC. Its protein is CASTKYGTPGFYNEQFF.

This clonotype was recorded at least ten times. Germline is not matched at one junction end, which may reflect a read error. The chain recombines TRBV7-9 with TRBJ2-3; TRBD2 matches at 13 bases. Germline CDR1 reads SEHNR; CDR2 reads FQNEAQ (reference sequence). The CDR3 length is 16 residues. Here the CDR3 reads CASSSGLAGATDTQYF. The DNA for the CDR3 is TGCGCCAGCAGCTCTGGACTAGCGGGAGCGACAGATACGCAGTATTTT.